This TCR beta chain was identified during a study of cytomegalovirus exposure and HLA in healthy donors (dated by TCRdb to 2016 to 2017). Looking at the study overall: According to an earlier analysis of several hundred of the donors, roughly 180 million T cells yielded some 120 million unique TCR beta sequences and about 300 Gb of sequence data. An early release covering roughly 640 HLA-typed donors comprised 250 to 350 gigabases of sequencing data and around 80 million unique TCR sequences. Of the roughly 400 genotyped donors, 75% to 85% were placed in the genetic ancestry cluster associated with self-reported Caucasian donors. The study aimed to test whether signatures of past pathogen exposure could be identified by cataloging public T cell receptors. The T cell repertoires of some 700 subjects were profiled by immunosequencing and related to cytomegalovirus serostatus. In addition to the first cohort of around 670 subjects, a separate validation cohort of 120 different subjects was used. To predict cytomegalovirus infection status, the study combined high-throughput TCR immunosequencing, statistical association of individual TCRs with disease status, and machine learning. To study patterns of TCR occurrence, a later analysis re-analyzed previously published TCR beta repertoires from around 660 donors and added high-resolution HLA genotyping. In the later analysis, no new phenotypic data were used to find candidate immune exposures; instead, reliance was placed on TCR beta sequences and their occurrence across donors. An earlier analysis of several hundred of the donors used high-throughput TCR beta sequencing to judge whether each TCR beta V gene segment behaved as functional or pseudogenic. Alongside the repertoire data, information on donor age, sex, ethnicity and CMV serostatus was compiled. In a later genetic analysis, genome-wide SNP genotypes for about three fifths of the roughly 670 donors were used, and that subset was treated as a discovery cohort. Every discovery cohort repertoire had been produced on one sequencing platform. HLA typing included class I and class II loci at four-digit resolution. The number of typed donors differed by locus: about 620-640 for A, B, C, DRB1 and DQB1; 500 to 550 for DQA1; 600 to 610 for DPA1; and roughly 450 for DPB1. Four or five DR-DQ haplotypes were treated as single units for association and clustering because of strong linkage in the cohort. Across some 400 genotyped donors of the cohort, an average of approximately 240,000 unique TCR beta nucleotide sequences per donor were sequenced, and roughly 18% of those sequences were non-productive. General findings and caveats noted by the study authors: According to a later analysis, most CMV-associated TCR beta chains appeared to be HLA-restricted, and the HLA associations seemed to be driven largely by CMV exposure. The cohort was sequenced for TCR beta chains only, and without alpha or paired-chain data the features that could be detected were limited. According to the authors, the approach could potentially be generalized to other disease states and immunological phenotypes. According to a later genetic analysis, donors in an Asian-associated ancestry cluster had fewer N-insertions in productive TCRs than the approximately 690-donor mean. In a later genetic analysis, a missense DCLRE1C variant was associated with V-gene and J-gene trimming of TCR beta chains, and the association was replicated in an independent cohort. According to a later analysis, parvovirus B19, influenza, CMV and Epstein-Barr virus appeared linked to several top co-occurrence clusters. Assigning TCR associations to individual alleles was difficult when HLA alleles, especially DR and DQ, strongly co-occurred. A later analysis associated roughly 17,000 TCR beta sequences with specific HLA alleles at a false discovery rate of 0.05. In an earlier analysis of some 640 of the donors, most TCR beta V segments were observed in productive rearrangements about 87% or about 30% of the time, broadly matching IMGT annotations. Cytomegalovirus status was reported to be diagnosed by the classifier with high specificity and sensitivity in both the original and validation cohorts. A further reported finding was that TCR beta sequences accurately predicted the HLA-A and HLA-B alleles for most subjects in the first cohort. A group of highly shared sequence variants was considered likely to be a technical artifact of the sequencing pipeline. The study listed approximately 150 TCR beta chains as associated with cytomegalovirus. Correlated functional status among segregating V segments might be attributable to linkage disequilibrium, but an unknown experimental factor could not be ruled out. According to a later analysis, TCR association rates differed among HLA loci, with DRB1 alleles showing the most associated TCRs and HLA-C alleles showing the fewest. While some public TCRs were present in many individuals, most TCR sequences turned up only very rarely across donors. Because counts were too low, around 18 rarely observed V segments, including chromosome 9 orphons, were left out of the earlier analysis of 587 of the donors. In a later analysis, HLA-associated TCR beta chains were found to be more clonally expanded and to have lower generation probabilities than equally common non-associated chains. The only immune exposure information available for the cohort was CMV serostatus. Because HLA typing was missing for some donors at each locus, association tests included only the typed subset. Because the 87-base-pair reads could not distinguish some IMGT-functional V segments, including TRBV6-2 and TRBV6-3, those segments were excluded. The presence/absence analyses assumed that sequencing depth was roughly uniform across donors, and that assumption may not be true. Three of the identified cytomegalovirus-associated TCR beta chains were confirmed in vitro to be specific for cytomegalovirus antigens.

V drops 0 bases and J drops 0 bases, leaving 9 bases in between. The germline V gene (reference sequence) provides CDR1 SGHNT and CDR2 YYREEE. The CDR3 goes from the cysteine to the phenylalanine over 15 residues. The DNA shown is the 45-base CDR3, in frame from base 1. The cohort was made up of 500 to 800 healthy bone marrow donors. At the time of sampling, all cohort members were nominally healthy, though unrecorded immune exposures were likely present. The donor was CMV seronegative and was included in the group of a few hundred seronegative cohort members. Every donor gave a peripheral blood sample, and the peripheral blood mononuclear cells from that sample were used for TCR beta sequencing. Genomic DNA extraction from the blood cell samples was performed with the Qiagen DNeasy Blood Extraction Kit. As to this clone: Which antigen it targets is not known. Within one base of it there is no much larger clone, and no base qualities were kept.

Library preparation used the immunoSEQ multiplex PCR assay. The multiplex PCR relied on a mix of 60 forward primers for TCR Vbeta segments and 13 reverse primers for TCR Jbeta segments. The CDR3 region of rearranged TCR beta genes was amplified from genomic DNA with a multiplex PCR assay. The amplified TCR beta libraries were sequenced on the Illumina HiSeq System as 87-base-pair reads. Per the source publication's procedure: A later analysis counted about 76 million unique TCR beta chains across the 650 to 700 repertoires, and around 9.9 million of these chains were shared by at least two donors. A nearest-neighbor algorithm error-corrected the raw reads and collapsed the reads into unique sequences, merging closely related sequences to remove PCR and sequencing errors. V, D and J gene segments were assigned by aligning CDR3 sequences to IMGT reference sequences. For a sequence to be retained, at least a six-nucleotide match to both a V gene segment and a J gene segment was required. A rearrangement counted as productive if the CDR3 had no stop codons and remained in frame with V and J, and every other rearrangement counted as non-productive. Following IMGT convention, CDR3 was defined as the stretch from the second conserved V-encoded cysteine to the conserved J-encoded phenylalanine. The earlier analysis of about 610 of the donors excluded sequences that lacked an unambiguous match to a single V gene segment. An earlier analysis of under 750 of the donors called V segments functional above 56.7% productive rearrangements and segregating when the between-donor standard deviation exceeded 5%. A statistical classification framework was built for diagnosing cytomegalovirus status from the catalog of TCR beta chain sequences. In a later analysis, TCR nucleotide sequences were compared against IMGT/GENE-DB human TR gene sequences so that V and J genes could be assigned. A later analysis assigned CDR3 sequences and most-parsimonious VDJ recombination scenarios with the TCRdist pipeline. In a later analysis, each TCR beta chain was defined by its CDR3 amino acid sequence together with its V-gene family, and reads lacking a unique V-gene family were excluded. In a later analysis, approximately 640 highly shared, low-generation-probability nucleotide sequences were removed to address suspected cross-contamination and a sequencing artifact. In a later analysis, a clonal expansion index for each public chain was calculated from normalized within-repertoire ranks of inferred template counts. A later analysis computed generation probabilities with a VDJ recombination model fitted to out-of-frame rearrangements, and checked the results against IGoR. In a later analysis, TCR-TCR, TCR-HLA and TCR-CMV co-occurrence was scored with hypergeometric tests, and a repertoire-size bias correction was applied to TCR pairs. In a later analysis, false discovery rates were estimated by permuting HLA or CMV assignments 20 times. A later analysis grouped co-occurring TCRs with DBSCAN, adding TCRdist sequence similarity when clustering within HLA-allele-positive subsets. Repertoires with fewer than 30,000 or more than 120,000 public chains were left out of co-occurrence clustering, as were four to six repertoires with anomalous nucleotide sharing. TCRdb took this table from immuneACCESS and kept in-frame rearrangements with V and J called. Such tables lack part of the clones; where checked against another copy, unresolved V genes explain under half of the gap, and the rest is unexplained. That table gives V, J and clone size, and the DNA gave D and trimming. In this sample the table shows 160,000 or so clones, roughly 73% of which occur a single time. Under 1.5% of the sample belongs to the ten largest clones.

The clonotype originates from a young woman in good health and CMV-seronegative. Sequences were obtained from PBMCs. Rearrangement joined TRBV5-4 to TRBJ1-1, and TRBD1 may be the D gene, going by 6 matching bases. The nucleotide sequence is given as TGTGCCAGCAGCTTGGAAGGGGGGGTGAACACTGAAGCTTTCTTT. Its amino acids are CASSLEGGVNTEAFF. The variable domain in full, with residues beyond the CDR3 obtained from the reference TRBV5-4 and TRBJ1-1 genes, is ETGVTQSPTHLIKTRGQQVTLRCSSQSGHNTVSWYQQALGQGPQFIFQYYREEENGRGNFPPRFSGLQFPNYSSELNVNALELDDSALYLCASSLEGGVNTEAFFGQGTRLTVV.